This T cell receptor beta chain was identified during a study of blood T cell repertoires in COVID-19. This clone was seen just once. Germline V gene lookup returns CDR1 SQVTM and CDR2 ANQGSEA. This CDR3 is built from 12 residues. V lost 7 bases and J lost 5, with 14 bases in between. Per the original methods: Reference gene primer amplification gave estimated nucleated cell counts. The data were produced by immunoSEQ multiplex PCR, yet TCRdb's version contains in-frame clones alone and is incomplete. The DNA was the basis for D and trimming; V, J and clone size are from that table. The data hold about 250,000 clones, with 70% to 90% observed a single time.

Sequenced sample: peripheral blood. The source is an elderly man with acute or convalescent COVID-19. The chain carries TRBV29-1 and TRBJ1-2, with D possibly TRBD1 on 5 matching bases. CDR3 residues: CSESRGGYGYTF. The CDR3 DNA sequence: TGCAGCGAGTCCCGGGGGGGGTATGGCTACACCTTC.